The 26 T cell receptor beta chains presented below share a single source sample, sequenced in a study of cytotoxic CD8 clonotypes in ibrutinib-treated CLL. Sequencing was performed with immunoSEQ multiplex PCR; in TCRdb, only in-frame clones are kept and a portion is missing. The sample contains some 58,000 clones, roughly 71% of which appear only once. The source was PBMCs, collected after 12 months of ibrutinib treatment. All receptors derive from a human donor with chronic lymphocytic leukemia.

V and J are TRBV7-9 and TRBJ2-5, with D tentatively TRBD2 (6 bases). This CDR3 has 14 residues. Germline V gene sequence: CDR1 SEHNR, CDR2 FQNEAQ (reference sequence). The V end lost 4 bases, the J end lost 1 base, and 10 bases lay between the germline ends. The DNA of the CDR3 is TGTGCCAGCAGCTCGGGACTCGCCCAAGAGACCCAGTACTTC. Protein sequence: CASSSGLAQETQYF.

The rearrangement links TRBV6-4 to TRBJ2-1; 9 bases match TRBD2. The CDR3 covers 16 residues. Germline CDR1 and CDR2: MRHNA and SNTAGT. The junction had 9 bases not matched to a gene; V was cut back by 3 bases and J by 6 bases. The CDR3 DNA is TGTGCCAGCAGTGAACTAGCGGGCCTGAGGGTCAATGAGCAGTTCTTC. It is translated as CASSELAGLRVNEQFF.

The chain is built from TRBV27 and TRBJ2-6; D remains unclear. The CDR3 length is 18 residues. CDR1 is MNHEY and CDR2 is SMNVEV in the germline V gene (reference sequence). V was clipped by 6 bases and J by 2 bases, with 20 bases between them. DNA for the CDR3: TGTGCCAGCAGCCCTGATGGAACCCACACGGCTGGGGCCAACGTCCTGACTTTC. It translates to CASSPDGTHTAGANVLTF.

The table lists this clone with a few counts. As DNA, the CDR3 is TGTGCCAGCAGCTTTAGCGGGAGTCTCGCAGATACGCAGTATTTT. This codes for CASSFSGSLADTQYF. The V gene is TRBV11-2, the J gene TRBJ2-3, with 9 bases identical to TRBD2. This CDR3 is built from 15 residues. Germline loops: CDR1 SGHAT, CDR2 FQNNGV. Trimming cost V 3 bases and J 4 bases; bases outside gene matches: 5.

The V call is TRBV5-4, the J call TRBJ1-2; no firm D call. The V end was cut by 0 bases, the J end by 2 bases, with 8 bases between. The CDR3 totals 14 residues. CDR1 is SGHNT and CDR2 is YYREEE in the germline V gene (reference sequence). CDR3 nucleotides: TGTGCCAGCAGCTTGGCGGGAGGGAACTATGGCTACACCTTC. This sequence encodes CASSLAGGNYGYTF.

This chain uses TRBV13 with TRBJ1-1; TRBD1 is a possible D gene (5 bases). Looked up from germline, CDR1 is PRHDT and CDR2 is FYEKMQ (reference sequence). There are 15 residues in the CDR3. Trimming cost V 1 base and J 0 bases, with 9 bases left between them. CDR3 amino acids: CASSLDGGLNTEAFF. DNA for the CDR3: TGTGCCAGCAGCTTAGATGGGGGACTGAACACTGAAGCTTTCTTT. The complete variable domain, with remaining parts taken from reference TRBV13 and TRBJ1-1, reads AAGVIQSPRHLIKEKRETATLKCYPIPRHDTVYWYQQGPGQDPQFLISFYEKMQSDKGSIPDRFSAQQFSDYHSELNMSSLELGDSALYFCASSLDGGLNTEAFFGQGTRLTVV.

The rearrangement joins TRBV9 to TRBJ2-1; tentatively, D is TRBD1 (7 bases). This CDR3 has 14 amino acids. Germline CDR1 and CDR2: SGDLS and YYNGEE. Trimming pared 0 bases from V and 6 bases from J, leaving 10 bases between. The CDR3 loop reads CASSVEEGANEQFF. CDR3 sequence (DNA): TGTGCCAGCAGCGTAGAGGAGGGGGCCAATGAGCAGTTCTTC.

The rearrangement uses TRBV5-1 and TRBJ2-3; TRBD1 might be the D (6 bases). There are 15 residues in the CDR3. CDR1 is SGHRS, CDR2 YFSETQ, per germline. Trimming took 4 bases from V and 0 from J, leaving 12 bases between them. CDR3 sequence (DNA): TGCGCCAGCAGCCCCCAGGGGAGCAGCACAGATACGCAGTATTTT. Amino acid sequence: CASSPQGSSTDTQYF.

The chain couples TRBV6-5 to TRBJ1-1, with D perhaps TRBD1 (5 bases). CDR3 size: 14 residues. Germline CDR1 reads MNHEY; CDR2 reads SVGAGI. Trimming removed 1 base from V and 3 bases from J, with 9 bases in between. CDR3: CASSYWGGDTEAFF. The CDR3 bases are TGTGCCAGCAGTTACTGGGGCGGAGACACTGAAGCTTTCTTT.

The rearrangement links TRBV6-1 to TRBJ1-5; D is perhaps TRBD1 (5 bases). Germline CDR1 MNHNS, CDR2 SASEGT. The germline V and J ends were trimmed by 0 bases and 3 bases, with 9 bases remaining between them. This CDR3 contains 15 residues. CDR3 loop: CASSEAPGLNQPQHF. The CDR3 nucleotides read TGTGCCAGCAGTGAAGCGCCGGGGCTCAATCAGCCCCAGCATTTT.

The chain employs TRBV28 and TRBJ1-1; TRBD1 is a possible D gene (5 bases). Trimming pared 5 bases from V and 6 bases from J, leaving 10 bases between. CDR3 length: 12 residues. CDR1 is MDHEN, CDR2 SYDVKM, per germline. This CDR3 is CASSTQESEAFF. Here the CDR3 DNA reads TGTGCCAGCAGTACACAGGAGTCTGAAGCTTTCTTT.

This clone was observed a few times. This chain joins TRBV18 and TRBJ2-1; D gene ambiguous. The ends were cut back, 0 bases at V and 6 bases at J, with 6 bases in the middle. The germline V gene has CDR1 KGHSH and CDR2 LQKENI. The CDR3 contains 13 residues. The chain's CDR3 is CASSPPPPNEQFF. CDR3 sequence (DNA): TGTGCCAGCTCACCACCTCCCCCCAATGAGCAGTTCTTC.

The CDR3 sequence: CASSIGWGTGELFF. CDR3 DNA sequence: TGTGCCAGTAGTATAGGGTGGGGCACCGGGGAGCTGTTTTTT. The V call is TRBV19, the J call TRBJ2-2; D unresolved. The CDR3 runs 14 residues. V dropped 1 base and J dropped 4 bases, with 7 bases sitting between them. The V gene's germline CDR1 is LNHDA and CDR2 SQIVND (reference sequence).

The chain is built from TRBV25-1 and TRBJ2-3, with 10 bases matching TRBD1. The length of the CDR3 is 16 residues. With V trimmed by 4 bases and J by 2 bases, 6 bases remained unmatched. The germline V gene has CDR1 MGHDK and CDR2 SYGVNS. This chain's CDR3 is CASSVSGQGYTDTQYF. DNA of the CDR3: TGTGCCAGCAGTGTATCGGGACAGGGGTACACAGATACGCAGTATTTT.

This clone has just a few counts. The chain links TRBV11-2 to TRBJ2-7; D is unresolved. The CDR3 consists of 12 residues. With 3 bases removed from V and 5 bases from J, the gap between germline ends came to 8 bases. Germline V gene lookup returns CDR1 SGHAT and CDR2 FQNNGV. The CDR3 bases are TGTGCCAGCAGCTTTTTTGCCGACGAGCAGTACTTC. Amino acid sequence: CASSFFADEQYF.

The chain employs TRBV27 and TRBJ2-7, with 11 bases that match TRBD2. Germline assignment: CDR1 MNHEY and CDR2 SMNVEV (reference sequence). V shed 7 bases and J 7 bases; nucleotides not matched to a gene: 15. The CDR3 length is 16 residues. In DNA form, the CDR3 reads TGTGCCAGCACCCCCCTAGCGGGGGGCCCCCTACGAGAGCAGTACTTC. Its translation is CASTPLAGGPLREQYF.

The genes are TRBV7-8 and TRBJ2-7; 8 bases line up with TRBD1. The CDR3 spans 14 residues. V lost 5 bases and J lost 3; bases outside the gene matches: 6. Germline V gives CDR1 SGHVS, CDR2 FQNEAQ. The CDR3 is CASSPAGTGYEQYF. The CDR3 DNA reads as TGTGCCAGCAGCCCTGCGGGGACAGGCTACGAGCAGTACTTC.

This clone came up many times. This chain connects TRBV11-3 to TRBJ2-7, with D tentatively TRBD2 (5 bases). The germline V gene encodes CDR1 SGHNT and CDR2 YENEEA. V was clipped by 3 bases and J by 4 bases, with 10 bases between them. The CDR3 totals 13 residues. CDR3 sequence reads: CASSLPGIYEQYF. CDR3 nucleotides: TGTGCCAGCAGCTTGCCCGGGATATACGAGCAGTACTTC.

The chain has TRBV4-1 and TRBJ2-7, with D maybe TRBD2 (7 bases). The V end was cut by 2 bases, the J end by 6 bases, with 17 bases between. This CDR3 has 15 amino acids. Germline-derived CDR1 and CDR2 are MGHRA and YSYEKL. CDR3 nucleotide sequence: TGCGCCAGCAGCCAAACACAGGGAGGGGCTTTCGAGCAGTACTTC. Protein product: CASSQTQGGAFEQYF.

CDR3 residues: CASSLALLAGEQYF. As DNA, the CDR3 is TGCGCCAGCAGCTTGGCTTTACTAGCGGGAGAGCAGTACTTC. The chain is built from TRBV5-1 and TRBJ2-7; 10 bases agree with TRBD2. The CDR3 sequence is 14 residues long. The germline V gene has CDR1 SGHRS and CDR2 YFSETQ. The junction had 4 bases not matched to a gene; V was cut back by 0 bases and J by 7 bases.

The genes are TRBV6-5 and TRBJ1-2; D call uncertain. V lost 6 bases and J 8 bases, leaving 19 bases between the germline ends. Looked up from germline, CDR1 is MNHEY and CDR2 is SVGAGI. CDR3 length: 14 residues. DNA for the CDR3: TGTGCCAGCAGGGACGGGAAGGGCCTTTGGGGCTACACCTTC. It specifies CASRDGKGLWGYTF.

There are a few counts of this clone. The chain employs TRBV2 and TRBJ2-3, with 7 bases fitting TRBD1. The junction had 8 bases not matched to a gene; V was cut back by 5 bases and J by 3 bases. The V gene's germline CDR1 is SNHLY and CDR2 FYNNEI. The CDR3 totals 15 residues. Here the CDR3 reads CASSYEQGITDTQYF. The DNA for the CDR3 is TGTGCCAGCAGTTATGAACAGGGGATAACAGATACGCAGTATTTT.

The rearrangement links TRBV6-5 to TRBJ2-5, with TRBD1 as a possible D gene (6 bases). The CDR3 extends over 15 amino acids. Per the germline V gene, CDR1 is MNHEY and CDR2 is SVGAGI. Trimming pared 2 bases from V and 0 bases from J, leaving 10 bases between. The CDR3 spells CASSYGTGYQETQYF. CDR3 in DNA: TGTGCCAGCAGTTACGGTACAGGGTACCAAGAGACCCAGTACTTC.

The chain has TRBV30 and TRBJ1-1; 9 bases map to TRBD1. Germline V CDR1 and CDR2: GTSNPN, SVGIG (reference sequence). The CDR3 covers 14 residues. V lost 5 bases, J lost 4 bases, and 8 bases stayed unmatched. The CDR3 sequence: CAWRTGGGSTEAFF. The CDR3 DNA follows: TGTGCCTGGCGTACAGGGGGCGGGAGCACTGAAGCTTTCTTT. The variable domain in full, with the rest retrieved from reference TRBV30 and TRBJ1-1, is SQTIHQWPATLVQPVGSPLSLECTVEGTSNPNLYWYRQAAGRGLQLLFYSVGIGQISSEVPQNLSASRPQDRQFILSSKKLLLSDSGFYLCAWRTGGGSTEAFFGQGTRLTVV.

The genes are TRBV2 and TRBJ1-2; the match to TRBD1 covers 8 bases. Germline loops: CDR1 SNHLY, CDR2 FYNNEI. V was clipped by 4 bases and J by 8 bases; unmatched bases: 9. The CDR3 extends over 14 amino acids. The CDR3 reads CASSAWSQGEGYTF. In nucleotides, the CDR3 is TGTGCCAGCAGTGCTTGGTCACAGGGGGAAGGCTACACCTTC.

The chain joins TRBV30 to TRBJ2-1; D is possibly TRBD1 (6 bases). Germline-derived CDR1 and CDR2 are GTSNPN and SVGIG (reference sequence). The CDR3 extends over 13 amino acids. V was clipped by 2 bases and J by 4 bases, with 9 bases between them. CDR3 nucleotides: TGTGCCTGGAGTCCCGACAGGTACAATGAGCAGTTCTTC. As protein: CAWSPDRYNEQFF.